The clone carrying this T cell receptor beta chain was recorded only once. Its antigen is currently unknown. Each sample had two DNA replicates, 0.5 ug blood or 1.5 ug tissue. The repertoire was sequenced with immunoSEQ multiplex PCR; TCRdb's copy has only in-frame clones and lacks some. The sample has about 51,000 clones, roughly 73% seen once. This entry is derived from a study of early stage breast cancer tumors. Whole-study findings and limits: Commonly generated sequences made up most enriched TCRB sequences shared between patients. Unsorted bulk genomic DNA sequencing lacked pairing and functional marker data. In most of the 16 patients, blood comparison separated tumor from normal breast.

V was trimmed by 1 base and J by 0 bases, leaving 13 bases between them. Germline V gene lookup returns CDR1 SEHNR and CDR2 FQNEAQ (reference sequence). There are 16 residues in the CDR3. Sequenced material: blood. This TCR came from a person between 35 and 49 years old with breast cancer. The J gene is TRBJ2-7, the V gene TRBV7-9; D is perhaps TRBD1 (5 bases). The CDR3 loop reads CASSLDSADNSYEQYF. For the CDR3, the DNA is TGTGCCAGCAGCTTAGATTCCGCGGACAACTCCTACGAGCAGTACTTC.